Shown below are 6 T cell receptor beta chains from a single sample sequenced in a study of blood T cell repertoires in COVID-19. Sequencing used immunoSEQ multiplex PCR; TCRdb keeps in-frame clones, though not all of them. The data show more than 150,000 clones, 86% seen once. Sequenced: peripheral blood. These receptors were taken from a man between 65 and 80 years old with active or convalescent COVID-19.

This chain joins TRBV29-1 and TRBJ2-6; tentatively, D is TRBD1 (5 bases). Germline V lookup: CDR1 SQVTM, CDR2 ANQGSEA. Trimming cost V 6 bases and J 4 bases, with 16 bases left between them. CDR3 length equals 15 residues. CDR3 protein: CSVYDRGAGANVLTF. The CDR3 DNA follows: TGCAGCGTCTACGATCGTGGGGCCGGGGCCAACGTCCTGACTTTC. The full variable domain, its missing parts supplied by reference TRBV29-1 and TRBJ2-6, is SAVISQKPSRDICQRGTSLTIQCQVDSQVTMMFWYRQQPGQSLTLIATANQGSEATYESGFVIDKFPISRPNLTFSTLTVSNMSPEDSSIYLCSVYDRGAGANVLTFGAGSRLTVL.

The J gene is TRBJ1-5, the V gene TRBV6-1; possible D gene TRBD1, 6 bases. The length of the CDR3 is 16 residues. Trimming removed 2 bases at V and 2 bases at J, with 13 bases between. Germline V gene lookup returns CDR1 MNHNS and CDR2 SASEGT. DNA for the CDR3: TGTGCCAGCAGTGAAAGTGGGGCAGGGGGCAATCAGCCCCAGCATTTT. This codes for CASSESGAGGNQPQHF.

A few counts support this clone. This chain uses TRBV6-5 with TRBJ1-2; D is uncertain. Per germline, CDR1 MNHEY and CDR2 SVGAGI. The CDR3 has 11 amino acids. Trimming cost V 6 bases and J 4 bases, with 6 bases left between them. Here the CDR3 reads CASRRFYGYTF. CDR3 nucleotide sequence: TGTGCCAGCAGACGGTTCTATGGCTACACCTTC.

DNA for the CDR3: TGTGCCAGCTCACCACGGCGACAGGGGGCCAATGGAAACACCATATATTTT. It translates to CASSPRRQGANGNTIYF. The V call is TRBV18, the J call TRBJ1-3; TRBD1 matches 10 bases. The CDR3 length is 17 residues. Germline V gene sequence: CDR1 KGHSH, CDR2 LQKENI. Trimming took 1 base from V and 3 from J; bases not matched to a gene: 6.

CDR3 sequence: CASTVRAGDTQYF. The CDR3 DNA is TGTGCCAGTACCGTTAGGGCGGGGGATACGCAGTATTTT. The chain employs TRBV19 and TRBJ2-3, with a possible D match to TRBD2 (6 bases). The CDR3 extends over 13 amino acids. The V end was cut by 7 bases, the J end by 6 bases, with 14 bases between. Per the germline V gene, CDR1 is LNHDA and CDR2 is SQIVND (reference sequence).

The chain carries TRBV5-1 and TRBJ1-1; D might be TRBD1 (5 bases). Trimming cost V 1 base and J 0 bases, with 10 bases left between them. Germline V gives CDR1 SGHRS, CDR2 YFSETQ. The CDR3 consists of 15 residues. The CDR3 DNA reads TGCGCCAGCAGCTTGTGGGGCAGGATGAACACTGAAGCTTTCTTT. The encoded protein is CASSLWGRMNTEAFF.